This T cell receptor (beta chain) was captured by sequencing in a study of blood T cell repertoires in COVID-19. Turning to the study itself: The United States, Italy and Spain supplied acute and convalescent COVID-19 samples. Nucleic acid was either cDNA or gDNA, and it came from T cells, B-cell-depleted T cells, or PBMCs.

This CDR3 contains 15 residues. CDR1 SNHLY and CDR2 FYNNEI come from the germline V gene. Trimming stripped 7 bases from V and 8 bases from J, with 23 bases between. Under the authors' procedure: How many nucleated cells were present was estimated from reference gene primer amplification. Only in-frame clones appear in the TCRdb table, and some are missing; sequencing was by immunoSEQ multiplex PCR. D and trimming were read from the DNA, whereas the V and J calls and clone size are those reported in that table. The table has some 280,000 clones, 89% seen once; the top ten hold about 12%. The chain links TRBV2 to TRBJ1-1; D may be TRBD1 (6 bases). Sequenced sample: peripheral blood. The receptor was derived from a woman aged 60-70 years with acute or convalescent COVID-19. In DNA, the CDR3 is TGTGCCAGCAACCCCTTAAGGGGGAAGATGGCCGAAGCTTTCTTT. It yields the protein CASNPLRGKMAEAFF.